What follows describes a single TCR beta chain. With CCR7-negative CD45RA+ TemRA cells, CD45RO+ cells were combined in CD8 memory. There are 15 residues in the CDR3. Germline lookup yields CDR1 SNHLY and CDR2 FYNNEI. Trimming cost V 0 bases and J 3 bases, with 9 bases left between them. This entry comes from a study of shared clonotypes between healthy human individuals. Methods used by the authors: Filtering differed, since immunoSEQ gave only junction sequences and no quality scores. Assay used: immunoSEQ multiplex PCR; TCRdb lists only in-frame clones, some missing. V and J calls and clone size follow that table, whereas D and trimming were derived from the DNA. Among some 100,000 clones, over 65% were seen once, and the ten largest hold 24%.

The chain joins TRBV2 to TRBJ1-3; no reliable D call. This TCR came from a woman aged 25 to 39 in good health. The sequencing input was memory CD8+ T cells sorted from blood. Subset given: CD45RO+ cells pooled with CCR7-negative TemRA cells. The CDR3 loop is CASSEARYGGNTIYF. The CDR3 DNA follows: TGTGCCAGCAGTGAAGCCCGCTACGGTGGAAACACCATATATTTT.